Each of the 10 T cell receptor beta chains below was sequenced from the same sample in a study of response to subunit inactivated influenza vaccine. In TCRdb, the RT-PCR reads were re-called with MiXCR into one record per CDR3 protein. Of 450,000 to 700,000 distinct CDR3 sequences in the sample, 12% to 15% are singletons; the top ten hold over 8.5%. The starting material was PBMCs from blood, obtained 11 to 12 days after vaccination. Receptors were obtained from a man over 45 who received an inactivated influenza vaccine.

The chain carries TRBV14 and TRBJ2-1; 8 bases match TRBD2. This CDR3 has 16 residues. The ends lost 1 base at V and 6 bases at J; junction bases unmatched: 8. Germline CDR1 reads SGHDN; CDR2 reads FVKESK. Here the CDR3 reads CASSQGDGRAINEQFF. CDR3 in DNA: TGTGCCAGCAGCCAAGGTGACGGGAGGGCCATCAATGAGCAGTTCTTC.

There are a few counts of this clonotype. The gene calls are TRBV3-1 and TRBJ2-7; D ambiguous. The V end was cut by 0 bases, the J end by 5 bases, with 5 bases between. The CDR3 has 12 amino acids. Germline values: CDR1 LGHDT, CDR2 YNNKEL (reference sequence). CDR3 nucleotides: TGTGCCAGCAGCCAAGAAGGCCACGAGCAGTACTTC. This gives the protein CASSQEGHEQYF.

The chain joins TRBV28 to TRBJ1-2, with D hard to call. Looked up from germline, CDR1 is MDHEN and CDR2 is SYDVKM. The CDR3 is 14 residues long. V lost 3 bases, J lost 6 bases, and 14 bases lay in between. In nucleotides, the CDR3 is TGTGCCAGCAGTTTTAGGGTAGTGGGAGATGGCTACACCTTC. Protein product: CASSFRVVGDGYTF.

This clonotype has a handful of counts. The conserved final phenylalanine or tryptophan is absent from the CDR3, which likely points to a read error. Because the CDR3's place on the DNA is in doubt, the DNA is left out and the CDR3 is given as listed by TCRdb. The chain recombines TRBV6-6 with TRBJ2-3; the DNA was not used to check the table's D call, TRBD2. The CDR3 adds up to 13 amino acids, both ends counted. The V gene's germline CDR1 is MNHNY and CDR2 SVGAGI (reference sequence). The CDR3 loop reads CASNIRGAGPPAV.

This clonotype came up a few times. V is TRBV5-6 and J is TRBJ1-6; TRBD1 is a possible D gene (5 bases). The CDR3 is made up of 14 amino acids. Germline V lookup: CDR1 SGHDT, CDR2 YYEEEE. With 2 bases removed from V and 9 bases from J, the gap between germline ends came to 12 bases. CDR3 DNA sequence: TGTGCCAGCAGCTTTGAGGGGTTGAGTTCACCCCTCCACTTT. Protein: CASSFEGLSSPLHF.

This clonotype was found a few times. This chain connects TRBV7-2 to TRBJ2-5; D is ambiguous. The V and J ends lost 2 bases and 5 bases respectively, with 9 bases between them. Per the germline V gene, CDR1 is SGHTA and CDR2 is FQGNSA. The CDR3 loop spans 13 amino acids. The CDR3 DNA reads TGTGCCAGCAGCTTAATGTCGGCGGAGACCCAGTACTTC. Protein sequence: CASSLMSAETQYF.

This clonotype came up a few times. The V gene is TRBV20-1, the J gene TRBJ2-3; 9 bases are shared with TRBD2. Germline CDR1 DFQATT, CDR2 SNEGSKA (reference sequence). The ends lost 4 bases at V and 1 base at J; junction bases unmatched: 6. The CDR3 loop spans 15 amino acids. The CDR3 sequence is CSATSGTTRTDTQYF. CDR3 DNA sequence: TGCAGTGCTACTAGCGGGACGACTCGCACAGATACGCAGTATTTT.

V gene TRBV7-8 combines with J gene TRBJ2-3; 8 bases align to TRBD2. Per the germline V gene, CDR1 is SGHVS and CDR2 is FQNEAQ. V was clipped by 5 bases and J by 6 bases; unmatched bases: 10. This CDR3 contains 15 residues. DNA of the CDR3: TGTGCCAGCAGCCCCAGGACTAGCTCGGCCGATACGCAGTATTTT. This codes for CASSPRTSSADTQYF.

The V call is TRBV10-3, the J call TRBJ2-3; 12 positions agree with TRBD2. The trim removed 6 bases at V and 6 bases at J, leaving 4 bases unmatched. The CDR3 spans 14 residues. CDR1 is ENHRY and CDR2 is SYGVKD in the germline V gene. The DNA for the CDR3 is TGTGCCATCAGGACTAGCGGGGGTGAGGATACGCAGTATTTT. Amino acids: CAIRTSGGEDTQYF.

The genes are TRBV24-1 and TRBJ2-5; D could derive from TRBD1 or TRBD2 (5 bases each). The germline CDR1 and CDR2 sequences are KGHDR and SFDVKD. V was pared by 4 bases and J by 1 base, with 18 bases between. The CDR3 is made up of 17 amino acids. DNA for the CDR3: TGTGCCACCAGTGACCGGGACGGTCGGGGATCCCAAGAGACCCAGTACTTC. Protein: CATSDRDGRGSQETQYF.